This T cell receptor (beta chain) derives from a study of T-cell reconstitution after alpha-beta-depleted transplantation in children. Findings of the study overall: At day 60, the high TCRbeta diversity found in some patients originated from recipient T cells and thymic progenitors that had survived. Counts and diversity of T cells one year after transplant came mostly from newly produced T cells. Reported findings indicate that, about two months after transplant, alpha-beta T cells came from several hundred expanded clones, which were derived from non-depleted graft cells.

In the case of this clonotype: The antigen is undetermined. An end of the junction does not agree with germline; a read error may underlie this.

The authors prepared the TCRbeta library with unique molecular identifiers. Each CDR3 protein gets one entry after TCRdb re-called the PCR reads with MiXCR. This sample yields some 300,000 distinct CDR3 sequences, of which approximately 7.3% are seen a single time; about 8.2% belongs to the top ten. The sample consisted of peripheral blood, taken 360 days after TCRalphabeta/CD19-depleted stem cell transplant. The clonotype comes from a female patient younger than 10 who had a stem cell transplant for Fanconi anemia, so the T cells may come from the graft donor.

CDR3 amino acids: CVSSLLAGNTGELFF. CDR3 coding DNA: TGTGTCAGCAGTTTACTAGCGGGGAACACCGGGGAGCTGTTTTTT. V gene TRBV27 combines with J gene TRBJ2-2; 9 nucleotides line up with TRBD2. This CDR3 has 15 residues. CDR1 MNHEY and CDR2 SMNVEV come from the germline V gene (reference sequence).